This TCR beta chain was sequenced for a study of T cell repertoires and HLA-DP antigens. The method was immunoSEQ multiplex PCR; TCRdb's version includes in-frame clones alone and lacks a portion of them. The table shows approximately 100,000 clones, with about nine tenths occurring only once. The CDR3 spans 13 residues. V gave up 2 bases and J gave up 0 bases, with 2 bases separating them. Germline V gives CDR1 SGHAT, CDR2 FQNNGV. This clone was found a few times. Its specificity is unknown. The sample contains more than one DNA sequence encoding this CDR3. The J gene is TRBJ1-3, the V gene TRBV11-2, with unresolved D. This TCR derives from a man aged 45-60 years in good health and CMV-seronegative. The sequencing sample was made of CD4+ T cells from PBMCs. The CDR3 coding sequence is TGTGCCAGCAGCTTACTCTCTGGAAACACCATATATTTT. Translation gives CASSLLSGNTIYF.